A single sample is the source of the 24 T cell receptor beta chains below, sequenced in a study of blood T cell repertoires in COVID-19. Clones were read by immunoSEQ multiplex PCR, and TCRdb kept only the in-frame ones, dropping some. The sample gives around 100,000 clones, just over 85% of which show up once; around 5.4% is in the top ten. The sequenced material came from peripheral blood. The receptors shown here come from a human donor in a cohort sampled during active COVID-19.

The chain carries TRBV6-6 and TRBJ2-2; perhaps TRBD1 as D (5 bases). V lost 5 bases and J 6 bases, leaving 13 bases between the germline ends. CDR3 length: 14 residues. The germline CDR1 and CDR2 sequences are MNHNY and SVGAGI (reference sequence). CDR3 bases: TGTGCCAGCAGTCAACGTGGACACGCCGGGGAGCTGTTTTTT. This encodes CASSQRGHAGELFF.

The chain employs TRBV5-1 and TRBJ2-3; the D gene is possibly TRBD2 (6 bases). The germline V and J ends were trimmed by 2 bases and 2 bases, with 12 bases remaining between them. CDR1 is SGHRS and CDR2 is YFSETQ in the germline V gene. This CDR3 region has 15 residues. The CDR3 sequence is CASSFVSGPTDTQYF. CDR3 DNA sequence: TGCGCCAGCAGCTTTGTGAGCGGGCCCACAGATACGCAGTATTTT.

CDR3 in DNA: TGTGCCATCAGCAAAAACTCCGCTGACATGAACACTGAAGCTTTCTTT. This codes for CAISKNSADMNTEAFF. This chain joins TRBV10-3 and TRBJ1-1; no clear D gene. CDR1 and CDR2 (germline): ENHRY, SYGVKD. The CDR3 loop spans 16 amino acids. The V end was cut by 6 bases, the J end by 0 bases, with 17 bases between.

J is TRBJ2-7 and V is TRBV4-2, with a possible D match to TRBD1 (6 bases). V gave up 0 bases and J gave up 8 bases, with 17 bases separating them. This CDR3 region has 15 residues. Looked up from germline, CDR1 is LGHNA and CDR2 is YNFKEQ. CDR3 region: CASSQDGGASIQQYF. CDR3 bases: TGTGCCAGCAGCCAAGATGGGGGCGCGAGTATCCAGCAGTACTTC.

The CDR3 is CASRRTRKYNEQFF. The CDR3 DNA is TGTGCCAGCAGAAGGACTAGGAAATACAATGAGCAGTTCTTC. The V and J genes are TRBV6-4 and TRBJ2-1; 7 bases agree with TRBD2. The V gene's germline CDR1 is MRHNA and CDR2 SNTAGT. This CDR3 comprises 14 residues. With V trimmed by 6 bases and J by 4 bases, 6 bases remained unmatched.

The chain recombines TRBV4-3 with TRBJ2-2, with TRBD2 identical over 9 bases. Germline V CDR1 and CDR2: LGHNA, YSLEER. V was clipped by 0 bases and J by 4 bases; unmatched bases: 21. The CDR3 extends over 22 amino acids. Here the CDR3 DNA reads TGCGCCAGCAGCCAAGATGTTTCGGGGGGGGCGCCCGCGGGAGGGCCCACCGGGGAGCTGTTTTTT. Translation: CASSQDVSGGAPAGGPTGELFF.

A note on this clone: This specimen includes other DNA sequences encoding the same CDR3. The chain combines TRBV3-1 (or the pseudogene TRBV3-2) with TRBJ2-7; TRBD2 matches at 7 bases. J lost 1 base, V lost 3 bases, and 0 bases had no gene match. Germline lookup yields CDR1 LGHDT and CDR2 YNNKEL (reference sequence). The CDR3 length is 13 residues. CDR3 nucleotide sequence: TGTGCCAGCAGCCAGGGACTATCCTACGAGCAGTACTTC. This translates into CASSQGLSYEQYF.

The rearrangement joins TRBV5-1 to TRBJ2-1, with D possibly being TRBD1 (6 bases). The CDR3 is made up of 15 amino acids. Germline V gene data show CDR1 as SGHRS and CDR2 as YFSETQ. V lost 4 bases and J 0 bases, leaving 11 bases between the germline ends. The CDR3 DNA is TGCGCCAGCAGCCTAACAGGGCCCTCCTACAATGAGCAGTTCTTC. Amino acids: CASSLTGPSYNEQFF.

The table lists this clone with a few counts. This chain links TRBV6-4 with TRBJ2-3, with 9 bases matching TRBD1. The CDR3 totals 15 residues. J gave up 4 bases and V 0 bases, and 2 bases lay outside the gene matches. The germline gives CDR1 MRHNA, CDR2 SNTAGT. CDR3 sequence: CASSDSRQGADTQYF. The CDR3 DNA sequence: TGTGCCAGCAGTGACTCGAGACAGGGGGCAGATACGCAGTATTTT.

V is TRBV29-1 and J is TRBJ1-2, with D hard to call. The CDR3 sequence is 11 residues long. The V end was cut by 4 bases, the J end by 7 bases, with 10 bases between. The germline gives CDR1 SQVTM, CDR2 ANQGSEA. The CDR3 bases are TGCAGCGTTGGTGGAGATCTTGGCTACACCTTC. Encoded protein: CSVGGDLGYTF.

The V call is TRBV5-1, the J call TRBJ1-1, with TRBD1 matching 9 bases. The CDR3 totals 14 residues. Germline V gives CDR1 SGHRS, CDR2 YFSETQ. Losses at the gene ends were 4 bases for V and 5 bases for J; bases not matched to a gene: 6. CDR3 amino acids: CASSGGQGNTEAFF. As DNA, the CDR3 is TGCGCCAGCAGCGGCGGACAGGGGAATACTGAAGCTTTCTTT.

The chain couples TRBV4-1 to TRBJ1-2; D possibly corresponds to TRBD1 (6 bases). V gave up 2 bases and J gave up 0 bases, with 16 bases separating them. CDR3 length: 17 amino acids. Looked up from germline, CDR1 is MGHRA and CDR2 is YSYEKL. The CDR3 is CASSQQATGSANYGYTF. In DNA, the CDR3 is TGCGCCAGCAGCCAACAAGCCACAGGGTCCGCTAACTATGGCTACACCTTC.

V usage is TRBV6-6 and J usage is TRBJ2-7, with 13 bases that match TRBD2. V shed 4 bases and J 4 bases; nucleotides not matched to a gene: 7. The CDR3 contains 16 residues. From germline, CDR1 is MNHNY and CDR2 SVGAGI (reference sequence). The CDR3 is CASSSLAGGPVYEQYF. The CDR3, as DNA: TGTGCCAGCAGTTCACTAGCGGGAGGGCCAGTGTACGAGCAGTACTTC.

The V and J genes are TRBV4-2 and TRBJ2-2, with 10 bases matching TRBD2. V gave up 0 bases and J gave up 0 bases; unmatched junction bases: 4. CDR1 is LGHNA, CDR2 YNFKEQ, per germline. The CDR3 totals 18 residues. The CDR3 coding sequence is TGTGCCAGCAGCCAAGACCGACTAGCGGGTTCGAACACCGGGGAGCTGTTTTTT. It is translated as CASSQDRLAGSNTGELFF.

The chain couples TRBV5-1 to TRBJ2-1; D is perhaps TRBD1 (6 bases). CDR3 size: 14 residues. Trimming shortened V by 1 base and J by 5 bases, and 10 bases separated the two germline ends. CDR1 SGHRS and CDR2 YFSETQ come from the germline V gene. DNA for the CDR3: TGCGCCAGCAGCTTGAGACCAGGGGACAATGAGCAGTTCTTC. It translates to CASSLRPGDNEQFF.

This chain connects TRBV28 to TRBJ2-7, with 8 bases identical to TRBD1. There are 13 residues in the CDR3. Losses at the gene ends were 5 bases for V and 6 bases for J; bases not matched to a gene: 6. The V gene's germline CDR1 is MDHEN and CDR2 SYDVKM. CDR3: CASSGQGWSEQYF. CDR3 bases: TGTGCCAGCAGTGGACAGGGATGGAGCGAGCAGTACTTC.

The rearrangement links TRBV27 to TRBJ2-7; perhaps TRBD2 as D (6 bases). The CDR3 has 14 amino acids. Trimming took 3 bases from V and 0 from J, leaving 9 bases between them. In germline, CDR1 is MNHEY, CDR2 SMNVEV (reference sequence). The DNA for the CDR3 is TGTGCCAGCAGTTTTGGGGGGAACTCCTACGAGCAGTACTTC. It translates to CASSFGGNSYEQYF.

The rearrangement links TRBV19 to TRBJ2-2, with a tentative D call TRBD2 (5 bases). The germline V gene has CDR1 LNHDA and CDR2 SQIVND (reference sequence). Trimming stripped 7 bases from V and 0 bases from J, with 9 bases between. This CDR3 contains 14 residues. CDR3 sequence (DNA): TGTGCCAGTATTAAGCGGCCGAACACCGGGGAGCTGTTTTTT. This translates into CASIKRPNTGELFF.

V is TRBV25-1 and J is TRBJ2-7; the D gene is possibly TRBD2 (6 bases). The V end was cut by 2 bases, the J end by 3 bases, with 17 bases between. The CDR3 has 16 amino acids. Germline CDR1 reads MGHDK; CDR2 reads SYGVNS. The CDR3 sequence: CASSESSYGGYYEQYF. CDR3 nucleotides: TGTGCCAGCAGTGAAAGTAGCTATGGGGGGTACTACGAGCAGTACTTC.

The V gene is TRBV28, the J gene TRBJ1-2, with D tentatively TRBD1 (5 bases). The length of the CDR3 is 15 residues. V lost 3 bases to trimming and J lost 4 bases, with 15 bases between them. In germline, CDR1 is MDHEN, CDR2 SYDVKM. CDR3 loop: CASSFRVSGSYGYTF. The CDR3, as DNA: TGTGCCAGCAGTTTCAGGGTGTCCGGGAGCTATGGCTACACCTTC.

The chain recombines TRBV28 with TRBJ2-2, with a weak D call TRBD2 (5 bases). The germline V and J ends were trimmed by 5 bases and 0 bases, with 10 bases remaining between them. The germline gives CDR1 MDHEN, CDR2 SYDVKM. The CDR3 consists of 15 residues. This chain's CDR3 is CASSQDWPNTGELFF. CDR3 nucleotide sequence: TGTGCCAGCAGTCAGGACTGGCCGAACACCGGGGAGCTGTTTTTT.

The chain carries TRBV29-1 and TRBJ2-1, with 10 nucleotides matching TRBD2. There are 13 residues in the CDR3. V lost 7 bases to trimming and J lost 9 bases; unmatched junction nucleotides: 9. The germline CDR1 and CDR2 sequences are SQVTM and ANQGSEA. CDR3 sequence reads: CSGGLAGVGEQFF. The DNA for the CDR3 is TGCAGCGGCGGGCTAGCGGGAGTTGGTGAGCAGTTCTTC.

The CDR3 region has the DNA TGTGCCAGCCGGGGGATGACCAAAAACATTCAGTACTTC. Its protein product is CASRGMTKNIQYF. The rearrangement uses TRBV28 and TRBJ2-4, with a tentative D call TRBD2 (6 bases). CDR1 and CDR2 (germline): MDHEN, SYDVKM. Trimming stripped 8 bases from V and 2 bases from J, with 10 bases between. The CDR3 sequence is 13 residues long.

J is TRBJ1-2 and V is TRBV21-1; TRBD1, the table's D call, lacks a check against the DNA. TRBV21-1 is tagged as a pseudogene. The CDR3 sequence is 18 residues long. The CDR3 DNA reads as TGTGCCAGCAGCAAAAGGGGGCCCTTAGACAGGGAGCGATATGGCTACACCTTC. It encodes CASSKRGPLDRERYGYTF.